This passage covers 32 T cell receptor beta chains from one sample sequenced in a study of control samples from healthy donors and cancer patients (dated by TCRdb to between 2020 and 2021). Library method: the immunoSEQ multiplex PCR assay. Sourced from immuneACCESS, this table was stored by TCRdb with only in-frame sequences that have V and J called. A share of the clones is absent; for the studies checked, an unresolved V gene accounts for under half, and the remainder has no known explanation. This sample is represented by fewer than 200,000 clones; 85% to 95% of them were singletons. The ten largest clones capture about 1.4% of the sample. The sample was blood. Receptors originate from a man aged 25-45 years in good health.

The CDR3: CASSLLSSSTDTQYF. In nucleotides, the CDR3 is TGTGCCAGCAGCTTGCTTTCCTCTAGCACAGATACGCAGTATTTT. V is TRBV5-6 and J is TRBJ2-3; no clear D gene. This CDR3 spans 15 amino acids. The V end lost 1 base, the J end lost 0 bases, and 9 bases lay between the germline ends. CDR1 and CDR2 from the germline V gene are SGHDT and YYEEEE.

This sequence joins TRBV7-2 and TRBJ1-1; D perhaps matches TRBD1 (5 bases). Germline V gene sequence: CDR1 SGHTA, CDR2 FQGNSA. The V end lost 0 bases, the J end lost 10 bases, and 15 bases lay between the germline ends. This CDR3 is 14 amino acids long. In DNA, the CDR3 is TGTGCCAGCAGCTTAGCAGGTTCGCTGGGGGGAGCTTTCTTT. Protein product: CASSLAGSLGGAFF.

CDR3 sequence reads: CASSKGDRGPYTDTQYF. The CDR3 DNA is TGTGCCAGCAGCAAGGGGGACAGGGGGCCTTACACAGATACGCAGTATTTT. This sequence joins TRBV21-1 and TRBJ2-3; TRBD1 is the table's D call, not checked against the DNA. TRBV21-1 is marked as a pseudogene. The CDR3 is made up of 17 amino acids.

The chain employs TRBV9 and TRBJ2-1; D remains ambiguous. CDR3 length: 13 amino acids. V gave up 4 bases and J gave up 2 bases, with 7 bases separating them. Looked up from germline, CDR1 is SGDLS and CDR2 is YYNGEE. The CDR3 DNA follows: TGTGCCAGCAGCCCCCGCCCCTACAATGAGCAGTTCTTC. Its protein product is CASSPRPYNEQFF.

V usage is TRBV28 and J usage is TRBJ1-1; no firm D call. Trimming took 2 bases from V and 7 from J, leaving 8 bases between them. The CDR3 runs 12 residues. CDR1 and CDR2 (germline): MDHEN, SYDVKM. The CDR3 DNA reads TGTGCCAGCAGTTTACCGGGGAATGAAGCTTTCTTT. Amino acids: CASSLPGNEAFF.

This clone was found once. The chain has TRBV19 and TRBJ2-5; 8 nucleotides match TRBD2. J gave up 1 base and V 4 bases, and 5 bases lay outside the gene matches. CDR1 is LNHDA and CDR2 is SQIVND in the germline V gene (reference sequence). CDR3 size: 15 residues. CDR3 in amino acids: CASSTGGGTQETQYF. CDR3 nucleotide sequence: TGTGCCAGTAGTACGGGCGGGGGGACCCAAGAGACCCAGTACTTC.

The rearrangement joins TRBV3-1 (or the pseudogene TRBV3-2) to TRBJ2-5, with D possibly TRBD2 on 6 matching bases. The CDR3 totals 17 residues. Trimming pared 4 bases from V and 3 bases from J, leaving 21 bases between. CDR1 and CDR2 (germline): LGHDT, YNNKEL (reference sequence). The chain's CDR3 is CASSPTHGTPQKETQYF. CDR3 in DNA: TGTGCCAGCAGCCCCACTCACGGGACTCCGCAAAAAGAGACCCAGTACTTC.

The chain is built from TRBV30 and TRBJ1-4, with D tentatively TRBD1 (6 bases). The CDR3 consists of 15 residues. Germline V gene data show CDR1 as GTSNPN and CDR2 as SVGIG (reference sequence). V was cut by 3 bases and J by 0 bases, with 11 bases left in between. CDR3 nucleotide sequence: TGTGCCTGGAGCTACAACAGGGCAACTAATGAAAAACTGTTTTTT. It is translated as CAWSYNRATNEKLFF. Filled out from reference TRBV30 and TRBJ1-4, the complete variable domain reads SQTIHQWPATLVQPVGSPLSLECTVEGTSNPNLYWYRQAAGRGLQLLFYSVGIGQISSEVPQNLSASRPQDRQFILSSKKLLLSDSGFYLCAWSYNRATNEKLFFGSGTQLSVL.

A word on this clone: The germline gene is not matched at one end of the junction; a read error may be the cause. V gene TRBV30 combines with J gene TRBJ1-1; D may be TRBD1 (5 bases). This CDR3 is 11 amino acids long. From germline, CDR1 is GTSNPN and CDR2 SVGIG (reference sequence). The CDR3 nucleotides read TGTGCCTGGAGTGTACTGGGGCAGGCCGACTTT. Residues: CAWSVLGQADF.

CDR3 amino acids: CASSVFSGGANEQFF. As DNA, the CDR3 is TGTGCCAGCAGCGTATTCAGCGGGGGGGCGAATGAGCAGTTCTTC. This sequence joins TRBV9 and TRBJ2-1; 10 bases fit TRBD2. J gave up 7 bases and V 1 base, and 5 bases lay outside the gene matches. CDR1 and CDR2 from the germline V gene are SGDLS and YYNGEE. The CDR3 runs 15 residues.

The rearrangement joins TRBV30 to TRBJ2-1, with 10 bases that match TRBD2. The CDR3 sequence is 14 residues long. V shed 2 bases, J shed 7 bases, and the junction held 5 bases outside the gene matches. Germline assignment: CDR1 GTSNPN and CDR2 SVGIG (reference sequence). In nucleotides, the CDR3 is TGTGCCTGGAGTTCGACGACTAGCGGGAATGAGCAGTTCTTC. Residues: CAWSSTTSGNEQFF.

This chain uses TRBV30 with TRBJ2-3; D unclear. This CDR3 is 10 amino acids long. Per germline, CDR1 GTSNPN and CDR2 SVGIG (reference sequence). V gave up 3 bases and J gave up 6 bases, with 4 bases separating them. The CDR3 is CAWSHDTQYF. Written as DNA, the CDR3 is TGTGCCTGGAGCCATGATACGCAGTATTTT.

This clone has only one observation. The V and J genes are TRBV28 and TRBJ2-3; TRBD2 might be the D (5 bases). Trimming shortened V by 3 bases and J by 0 bases, and 16 bases separated the two germline ends. The CDR3 sequence is 17 residues long. CDR1 MDHEN and CDR2 SYDVKM come from the germline V gene. CDR3 nucleotide sequence: TGTGCCAGCAGTTTCCCCGGGGTCTTGTCTAGCACAGATACGCAGTATTTT. Translated: CASSFPGVLSSTDTQYF.

As for this clone: Compared with germline, one end of the junction differs, possibly owing to a read error. The CDR3 coding sequence is TGTGCCTGGTCCAACGGCCAGACCACCTACGCGCAGTACTTC. Translating it yields CAWSNGQTTYAQYF. The chain couples TRBV30 to TRBJ2-7; D is unresolved. Looked up from germline, CDR1 is GTSNPN and CDR2 is SVGIG (reference sequence). This CDR3 is built from 14 residues.

The chain employs TRBV7-2 and TRBJ2-7, with D hard to call. The V end was cut by 1 base, the J end by 2 bases, with 15 bases between. CDR1 and CDR2 from the germline V gene are SGHTA and FQGNSA. The CDR3 sequence is 16 residues long. In DNA form, the CDR3 reads TGTGCCAGCAGCTTAGGGGTCACCCTTGTCCCCTACGAGCAGTACTTC. Translation: CASSLGVTLVPYEQYF. The full variable domain, completed using reference TRBV7-2 and TRBJ2-7, is GAGVSQSPSNKVTEKGKDVELRCDPISGHTALYWYRQSLGQGLEFLIYFQGNSAPDKSGLPSDRFSAERTGGSVSTLTIQRTQQEDSAVYLCASSLGVTLVPYEQYFGPGTRLTVT.

To note about this clone: Additional DNA sequences in this sample encode the identical CDR3. The CDR3 here is CASSPQGKAGQPQHF. CDR3 bases: TGTGCCAGCTCACCACAGGGGAAGGCGGGGCAGCCCCAGCATTTT. This rearrangement joins TRBV18 to TRBJ1-5; a possible D gene is TRBD1 (5 bases). The CDR3 is 15 residues long. Germline V CDR1 and CDR2: KGHSH, LQKENI. Deletions cut 1 base from V and 7 bases from J, with 14 bases between.

This chain joins TRBV7-3 and TRBJ1-1; 9 bases map to TRBD1. Germline V gene data show CDR1 as SGHTA and CDR2 as FQGTGA. After removal of 4 bases from V and 3 bases from J, the junction contained 12 bases not matched to a gene. The CDR3 consists of 17 residues. DNA of the CDR3: TGTGCCAGCAGCTCACAACCCTGGACAGGGGCGGACACTGAAGCTTTCTTT. This sequence encodes CASSSQPWTGADTEAFF.

The chain has TRBV19 and TRBJ1-1; D is unresolved. The CDR3 has 15 amino acids. Germline CDR1 reads LNHDA; CDR2 reads SQIVND (reference sequence). Trimming took off 4 bases at V and 1 base at J, with 13 bases between the two ends. The DNA of the CDR3 is TGTGCCAGTAGTACGACCCGGGCGGGGAACACTGAAGCTTTCTTT. As protein: CASSTTRAGNTEAFF.

This clone was seen a single time. The chain couples TRBV5-6 to TRBJ1-1; D is ambiguous. The CDR3 length is 15 residues. CDR1 is SGHDT, CDR2 YYEEEE, per germline. Trimming removed 4 bases from V and 1 base from J, with 14 bases in between. For the CDR3, the DNA is TGTGCCAGCAGCACGCTTCCTTGGCAGAACACTGAAGCTTTCTTT. This sequence encodes CASSTLPWQNTEAFF.

This chain uses TRBV15 with TRBJ2-2; the D gene is possibly TRBD2 (5 bases). V gave up 11 bases and J gave up 6 bases, with 13 bases separating them. The CDR3 loop spans 12 amino acids. From germline, CDR1 is LNHNV and CDR2 YYDKDF (reference sequence). The CDR3 coding sequence is TGTGCCGCCTCCGGGGTGCCCGGGGAGCTGTTTTTT. Amino acids: CAASGVPGELFF.

This clone has a handful of counts. V and J are TRBV7-2 and TRBJ2-2, with TRBD2 matching 11 bases. The V segment lost 5 bases and the J segment 4 bases; nucleotides outside the gene matches: 9. The CDR3 loop spans 17 amino acids. Germline V gene lookup returns CDR1 SGHTA and CDR2 FQGNSA. CDR3 region: CASSPRGLAGGTGELFF. Written as DNA, the CDR3 is TGTGCCAGCAGCCCCCGGGGGCTAGCGGGGGGCACCGGGGAGCTGTTTTTT.

The V and J genes are TRBV29-1 and TRBJ2-3; 7 bases align to TRBD1. Germline CDR1 reads SQVTM; CDR2 reads ANQGSEA. CDR3 length: 15 amino acids. V shed 7 bases, J shed 2 bases, and the junction held 12 bases outside the gene matches. The CDR3 DNA reads as TGCAGCGCCAATCGACAGGGAGCACACACAGATACGCAGTATTTT. This translates into CSANRQGAHTDTQYF.

The chain is built from TRBV27 and TRBJ2-7, with D possibly TRBD1 on 8 matching bases. CDR1 MNHEY and CDR2 SMNVEV come from the germline V gene (reference sequence). The length of the CDR3 is 19 residues. Between the trimmed V and J ends, which lost 4 bases and 3 bases, there was a span of 28 bases. The CDR3: CASSSAPTGGASRVYEQYF. The CDR3 nucleotides read TGTGCCAGCAGTTCCGCACCAACAGGGGGGGCTAGCAGAGTCTACGAGCAGTACTTC.

The V call is TRBV6-1, the J call TRBJ1-1, with a tentative D call TRBD1 (6 bases). This CDR3 is built from 14 residues. The germline V gene has CDR1 MNHNS and CDR2 SASEGT. Trimming removed 2 bases at V and 1 base at J, with 8 bases between. This CDR3 reads CASSEFRGNTEAFF. In DNA, the CDR3 is TGTGCCAGCAGTGAATTCAGGGGGAACACTGAAGCTTTCTTT.

The chain joins TRBV6-2 or TRBV6-3 to TRBJ1-3, with D unclear. Germline CDR1 is MNHEY and CDR2 is SVGEGT. Trimming removed 4 bases from V and 0 bases from J, with 10 bases in between. CDR3 length equals 15 residues. Here the CDR3 reads CASSSAGSSGNTIYF. The CDR3 nucleotides are TGTGCCAGCAGTTCGGCGGGAAGCTCTGGAAACACCATATATTTT.

This clone was seen once. This chain uses TRBV6-2 or TRBV6-3 with TRBJ1-4; tentatively, D is TRBD1 (6 bases). The CDR3 runs to 12 residues. Germline lookup yields CDR1 MNHEY and CDR2 SVGEGT. V gave up 6 bases and J gave up 11 bases, with 13 bases separating them. CDR3 nucleotides: TGTGCCAGCAGCCTCGGACAGACTAAACTGTTTTTT. Protein sequence: CASSLGQTKLFF.

Comments on this clone: This same CDR3 is encoded by further DNA sequences in the sample. The chain recombines TRBV2 with TRBJ2-1, with D maybe TRBD2 (7 bases). The germline V gene has CDR1 SNHLY and CDR2 FYNNEI. Deletions cut 4 bases from V and 4 bases from J, with 14 bases between. The CDR3 runs 15 residues. The CDR3 reads CASSGTRGPYNEQFF. The DNA for the CDR3 is TGTGCCAGCAGTGGAACGCGGGGGCCTTACAATGAGCAGTTCTTC.

This clone showed up just once. V is TRBV7-9 and J is TRBJ2-1; 14 nucleotides match TRBD2. After removal of 5 bases from V and 6 bases from J, the junction contained 6 bases not matched to a gene. Looked up from germline, CDR1 is SEHNR and CDR2 is FQNEAQ (reference sequence). This CDR3 contains 16 residues. The CDR3 loop is CASSAATSGGGNEQFF. The CDR3 bases are TGTGCCAGCAGCGCAGCGACTAGCGGGGGGGGCAATGAGCAGTTCTTC.

The count of this clone is one. Other DNA sequences in the same sample also yield this CDR3. J is TRBJ1-5 and V is TRBV19; tentative D call: TRBD1 (6 bases). The germline V gene encodes CDR1 LNHDA and CDR2 SQIVND (reference sequence). Deletions cut 1 base from V and 1 base from J, with 11 bases between. CDR3 size: 16 residues. This CDR3 is CASSIGSRGSNQPQHF. DNA of the CDR3: TGTGCCAGTAGTATAGGAAGCAGGGGAAGCAATCAGCCCCAGCATTTT.

Regarding this clone: At one of its ends the junction is not consistent with the germline gene, which may arise from a read error. The V gene is TRBV5-8, the J gene TRBJ1-5; D is perhaps TRBD1 (6 bases). The CDR3 contains 15 residues. Germline CDR1 SGHTS, CDR2 YDEGEE. CDR3 coding DNA: TGTGCCAACAGCTTGGGGTTAGGGGGGGCTCAGCCCCAGCATTTT. Translated: CANSLGLGGAQPQHF.

This chain links TRBV19 with TRBJ2-2; D remains unclear. The CDR3 is 14 residues long. Between the trimmed V and J ends, which lost 6 bases and 1 base, there was a span of 9 bases. Germline CDR1 and CDR2: LNHDA and SQIVND (reference sequence). CDR3 in DNA: TGTGCCAGTAGCAGCAGCCGGAACACCGGGGAGCTGTTTTTT. Translation: CASSSSRNTGELFF.

This sequence joins TRBV6-2 or TRBV6-3 and TRBJ1-2; D uncertain. Looked up from germline, CDR1 is MNHEY and CDR2 is SVGEGT. CDR3 length: 11 residues. The ends were cut back, 5 bases at V and 8 bases at J, with 9 bases in the middle. CDR3: CASSPMSGYTF. CDR3 coding DNA: TGTGCCAGCAGTCCAATGAGCGGCTACACCTTC.